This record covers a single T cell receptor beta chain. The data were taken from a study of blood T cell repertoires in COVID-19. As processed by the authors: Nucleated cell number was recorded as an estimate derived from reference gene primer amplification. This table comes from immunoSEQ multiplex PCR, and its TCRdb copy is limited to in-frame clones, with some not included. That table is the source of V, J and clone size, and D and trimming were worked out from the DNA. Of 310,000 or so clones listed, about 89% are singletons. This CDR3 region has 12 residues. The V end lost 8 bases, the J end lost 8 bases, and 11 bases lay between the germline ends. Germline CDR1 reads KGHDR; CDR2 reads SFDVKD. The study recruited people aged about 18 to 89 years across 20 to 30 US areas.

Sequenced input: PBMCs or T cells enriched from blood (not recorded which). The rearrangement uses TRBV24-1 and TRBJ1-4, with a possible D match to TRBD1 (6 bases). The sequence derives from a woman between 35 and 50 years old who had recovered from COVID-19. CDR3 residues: CATTTGREKLFF. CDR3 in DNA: TGTGCCACCACGACAGGAAGAGAAAAACTGTTTTTT.